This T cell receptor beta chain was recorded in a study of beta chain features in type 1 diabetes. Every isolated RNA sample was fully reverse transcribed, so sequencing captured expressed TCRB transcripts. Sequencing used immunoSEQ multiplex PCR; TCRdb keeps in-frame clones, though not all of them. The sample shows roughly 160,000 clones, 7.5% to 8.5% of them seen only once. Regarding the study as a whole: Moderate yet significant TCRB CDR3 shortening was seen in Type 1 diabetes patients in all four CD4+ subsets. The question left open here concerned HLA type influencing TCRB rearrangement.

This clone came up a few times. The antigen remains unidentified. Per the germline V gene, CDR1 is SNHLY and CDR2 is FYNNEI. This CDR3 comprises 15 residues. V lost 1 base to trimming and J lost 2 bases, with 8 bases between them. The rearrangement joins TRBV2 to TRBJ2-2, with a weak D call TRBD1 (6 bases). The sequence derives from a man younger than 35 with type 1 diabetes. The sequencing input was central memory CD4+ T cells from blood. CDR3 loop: CASSEVQGNTGELFF. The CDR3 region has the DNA TGTGCCAGCAGTGAAGTACAGGGAAACACCGGGGAGCTGTTTTTT.